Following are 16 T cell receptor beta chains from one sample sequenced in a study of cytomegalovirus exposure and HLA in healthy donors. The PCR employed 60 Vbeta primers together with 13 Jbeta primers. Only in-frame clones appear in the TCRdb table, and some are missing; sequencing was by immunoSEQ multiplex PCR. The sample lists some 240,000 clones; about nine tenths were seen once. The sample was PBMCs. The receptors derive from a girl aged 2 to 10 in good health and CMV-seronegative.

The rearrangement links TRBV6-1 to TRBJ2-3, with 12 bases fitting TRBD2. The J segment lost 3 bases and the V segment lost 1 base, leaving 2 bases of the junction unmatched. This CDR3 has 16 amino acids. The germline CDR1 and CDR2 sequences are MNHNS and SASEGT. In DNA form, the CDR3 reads TGTGCCAGCAGTGAAGGACTAGCGGGAGCTACAGATACGCAGTATTTT. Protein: CASSEGLAGATDTQYF.

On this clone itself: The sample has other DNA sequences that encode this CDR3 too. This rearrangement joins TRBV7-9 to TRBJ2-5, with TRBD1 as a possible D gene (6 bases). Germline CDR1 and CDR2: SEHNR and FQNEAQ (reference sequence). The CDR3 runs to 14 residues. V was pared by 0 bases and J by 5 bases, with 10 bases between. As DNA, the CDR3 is TGTGCCAGCAGCTTAGCTGGGGGCGGGGAGACCCAGTACTTC. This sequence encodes CASSLAGGGETQYF.

Here the CDR3 reads CASSYTAGNEQFF. DNA for the CDR3: TGTGCCAGCAGTTACACAGCGGGCAATGAGCAGTTCTTC. V is TRBV6-5 and J is TRBJ2-1; D may be TRBD2 (6 bases). The length of the CDR3 is 13 residues. V gave up 2 bases and J gave up 6 bases, with 8 bases separating them. Germline V CDR1 and CDR2: MNHEY, SVGAGI.

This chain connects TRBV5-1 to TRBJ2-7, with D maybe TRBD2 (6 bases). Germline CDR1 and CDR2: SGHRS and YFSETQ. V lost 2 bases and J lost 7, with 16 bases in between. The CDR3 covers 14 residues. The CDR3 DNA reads TGCGCCAGCAGCTTAGGGGACTGGCCGTTGGAGCAGTACTTC. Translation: CASSLGDWPLEQYF.

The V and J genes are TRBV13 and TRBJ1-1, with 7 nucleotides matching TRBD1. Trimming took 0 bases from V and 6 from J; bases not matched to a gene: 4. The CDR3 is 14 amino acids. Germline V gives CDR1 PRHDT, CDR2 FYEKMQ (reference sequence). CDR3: CASSLGGGLAEAFF. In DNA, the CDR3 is TGTGCCAGCAGCTTAGGAGGGGGCCTCGCTGAAGCTTTCTTT.

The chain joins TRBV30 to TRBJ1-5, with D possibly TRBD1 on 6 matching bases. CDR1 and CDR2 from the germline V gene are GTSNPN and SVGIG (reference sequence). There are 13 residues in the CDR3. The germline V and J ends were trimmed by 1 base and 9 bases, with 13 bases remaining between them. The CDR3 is CAWSGTEITPQHF. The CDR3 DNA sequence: TGTGCCTGGAGTGGGACAGAAATTACGCCCCAGCATTTT.

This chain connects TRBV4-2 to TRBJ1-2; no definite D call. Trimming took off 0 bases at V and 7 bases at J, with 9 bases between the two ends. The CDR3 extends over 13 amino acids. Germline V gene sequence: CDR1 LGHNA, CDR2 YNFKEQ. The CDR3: CASSQDSGFGYTF. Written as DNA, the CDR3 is TGTGCCAGCAGCCAAGATAGCGGGTTTGGCTACACCTTC.

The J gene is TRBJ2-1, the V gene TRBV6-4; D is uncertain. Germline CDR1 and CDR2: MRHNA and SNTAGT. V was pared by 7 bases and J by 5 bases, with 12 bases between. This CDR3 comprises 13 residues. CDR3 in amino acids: CASKSMRNNEQFF. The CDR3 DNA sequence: TGTGCCAGCAAGAGCATGCGTAACAATGAGCAGTTCTTC.

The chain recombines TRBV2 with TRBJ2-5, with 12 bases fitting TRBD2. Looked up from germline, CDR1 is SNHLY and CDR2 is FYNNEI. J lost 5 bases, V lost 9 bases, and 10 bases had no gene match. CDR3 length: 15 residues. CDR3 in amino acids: CASSILAGGRETQYF. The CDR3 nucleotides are TGTGCCAGTTCCATCCTAGCGGGGGGGCGGGAGACCCAGTACTTC. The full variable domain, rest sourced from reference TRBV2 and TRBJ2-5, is EPEVTQTPSHQVTQMGQEVILRCVPISNHLYFYWYRQILGQKVEFLVSFYNNEISEKSEIFDDQFSVERPDGSNFTLKIRSTKLEDSAMYFCASSILAGGRETQYFGPGTRLLVL.

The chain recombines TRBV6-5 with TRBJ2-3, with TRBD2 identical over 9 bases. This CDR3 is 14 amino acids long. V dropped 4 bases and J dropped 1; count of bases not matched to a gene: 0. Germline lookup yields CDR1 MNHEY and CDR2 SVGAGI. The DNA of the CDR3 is TGTGCCAGCAGTTGGACTAGCGGCACAGATACGCAGTATTTT. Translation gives CASSWTSGTDTQYF.

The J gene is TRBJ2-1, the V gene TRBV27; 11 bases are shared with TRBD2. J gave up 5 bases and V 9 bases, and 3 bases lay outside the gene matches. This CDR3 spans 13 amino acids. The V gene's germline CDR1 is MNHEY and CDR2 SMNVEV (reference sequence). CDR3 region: CASRLAGNNEQFF. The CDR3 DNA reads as TGTGCCAGTAGACTAGCGGGGAACAATGAGCAGTTCTTC.

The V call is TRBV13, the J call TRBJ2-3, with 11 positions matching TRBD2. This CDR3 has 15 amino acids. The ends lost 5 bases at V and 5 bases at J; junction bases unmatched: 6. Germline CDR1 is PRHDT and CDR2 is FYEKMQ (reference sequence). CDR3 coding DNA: TGTGCCAGCAGCCACGGGACTAGCGGTAAAGATACGCAGTATTTT. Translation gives CASSHGTSGKDTQYF.

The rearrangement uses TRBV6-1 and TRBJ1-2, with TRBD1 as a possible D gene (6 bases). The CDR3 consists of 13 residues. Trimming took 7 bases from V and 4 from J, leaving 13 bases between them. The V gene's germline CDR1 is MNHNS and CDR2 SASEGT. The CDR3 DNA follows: TGTGCCAGCACCCCAGGACAGAGCTATGGCTACACCTTC. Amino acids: CASTPGQSYGYTF.

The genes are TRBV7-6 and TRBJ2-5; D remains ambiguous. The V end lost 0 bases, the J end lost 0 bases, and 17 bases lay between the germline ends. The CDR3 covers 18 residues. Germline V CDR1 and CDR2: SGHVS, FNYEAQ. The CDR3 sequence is CASSLAVPVVAHQETQYF. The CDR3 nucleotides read TGTGCCAGCAGCTTAGCGGTCCCCGTGGTGGCCCACCAAGAGACCCAGTACTTC. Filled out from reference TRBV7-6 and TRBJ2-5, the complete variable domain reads GAGVSQSPRYKVTKRGQDVALRCDPISGHVSLYWYRQALGQGPEFLTYFNYEAQQDKSGLPNDRFSAERPEGSISTLTIQRTEQRDSAMYRCASSLAVPVVAHQETQYFGPGTRLLVL.

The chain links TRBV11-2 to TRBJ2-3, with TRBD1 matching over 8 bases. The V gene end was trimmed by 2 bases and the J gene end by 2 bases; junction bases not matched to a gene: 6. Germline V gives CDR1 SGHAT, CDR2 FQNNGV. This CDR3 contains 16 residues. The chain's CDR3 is CASSLTRTGSTDTQYF. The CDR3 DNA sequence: TGTGCCAGCAGCTTAACGAGGACAGGGTCCACAGATACGCAGTATTTT.

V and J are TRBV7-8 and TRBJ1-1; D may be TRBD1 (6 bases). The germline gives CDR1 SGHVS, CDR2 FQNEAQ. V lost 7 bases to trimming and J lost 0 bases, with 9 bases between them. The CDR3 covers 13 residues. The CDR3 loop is CASNRDMNTEAFF. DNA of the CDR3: TGTGCCAGCAACAGGGATATGAACACTGAAGCTTTCTTT.